This is a list of T cell receptor beta chains from one sample in a study of blood T cells in healthy people across ages. One entry per CDR3 protein results from TCRdb running MiXCR on the 5' RACE reads. The profile shows hundreds of thousands of distinct CDR3 sequences, 22% of them singletons. Sequenced sample: blood. These receptor sequences come from a man aged 65 to 85 in good health. Each CDR3 is given with its conserved first and last residue. Fields, in order: clone size, V gene, D gene, J gene, CDR3 length, CDR3 protein. A D gene is named only where the DNA matches it firmly. Where a row states a size, it is once, few, many or the class of an expanded clone; other rows omit it.

abundance: .
v_gene: TRBV5-1
d_gene: TRBD2
j_gene: TRBJ2-5
len: 15
CDR3aa: CASSLSGASQETQYF

abundance: .
v_gene: TRBV6-2/TRBV6-3
d_gene: .
j_gene: TRBJ2-5
len: 14
CDR3aa: CASTYGGYQETQYF

abundance: .
v_gene: TRBV7-6
d_gene: .
j_gene: TRBJ1-1
len: 15
CDR3aa: CASSRRYRAATEAFF

abundance: many
v_gene: TRBV10-3
d_gene: TRBD1
j_gene: TRBJ2-5
len: 14
CDR3aa: CAISVGTGKETQYF

abundance: few
v_gene: TRBV11-2
d_gene: TRBD2
j_gene: .
len: 14
CDR3aa: CASRSPGTSGRQFF

abundance: .
v_gene: TRBV7-3
d_gene: .
j_gene: .
len: 13
CDR3aa: CASSLNWGETQYF

abundance: few
v_gene: TRBV7-2
d_gene: .
j_gene: TRBJ2-3
len: 15
CDR3aa: CASSPSGGALDTQYF

abundance: few
v_gene: TRBV11-1
d_gene: .
j_gene: TRBJ1-4
len: 17
CDR3aa: CASSPNRQTGVHEKLFF

abundance: .
v_gene: TRBV20-1
d_gene: TRBD2
j_gene: TRBJ2-1
len: 15
CDR3aa: CSATPASGSWNEQFF

abundance: .
v_gene: TRBV6-5
d_gene: .
j_gene: TRBJ2-2
len: 15
CDR3aa: CASSFQNGVTGELFF

abundance: .
v_gene: TRBV11-2
d_gene: .
j_gene: TRBJ2-6
len: 14
CDR3aa: CASGKGSGANVLTF

abundance: .
v_gene: TRBV19
d_gene: TRBD1
j_gene: TRBJ2-4
len: 15
CDR3aa: CASSSSGTGGFIQYF

abundance: .
v_gene: TRBV6-2/TRBV6-3
d_gene: TRBD2
j_gene: TRBJ2-7
len: 15
CDR3aa: CASISRGAGGNEQYF

abundance: .
v_gene: TRBV29-1
d_gene: .
j_gene: TRBJ1-1
len: 12
CDR3aa: CSATWTLTEAFF

abundance: few
v_gene: TRBV7-2
d_gene: TRBD2
j_gene: .
len: 19
CDR3aa: CASSSGLVGAGSVPSEQFF

abundance: few
v_gene: TRBV25-1
d_gene: .
j_gene: TRBJ2-1
len: 14
CDR3aa: CASSDGPLGNEQFF

abundance: .
v_gene: TRBV12-3/TRBV12-4
d_gene: TRBD2
j_gene: TRBJ2-7
len: 15
CDR3aa: CASSYRGGASYEQYF

abundance: .
v_gene: TRBV6-5
d_gene: .
j_gene: TRBJ2-7
len: 11
CDR3aa: CASSQGTTQYF

abundance: few
v_gene: TRBV3-1
d_gene: TRBD1
j_gene: TRBJ1-2
len: 14
CDR3aa: CASSPGDRGGGYTF

abundance: many
v_gene: TRBV5-1
d_gene: .
j_gene: TRBJ2-1
len: 14
CDR3aa: CASSLAGTHNEQFF

abundance: once
v_gene: TRBV3-1
d_gene: TRBD1
j_gene: TRBJ1-5
len: 15
CDR3aa: CARSHSDRGNQPQHF

abundance: few
v_gene: TRBV5-1
d_gene: TRBD2
j_gene: TRBJ2-1
len: 15
CDR3aa: CASSLESGGYNEQFF

abundance: .
v_gene: TRBV7-2
d_gene: .
j_gene: TRBJ1-1
len: 13
CDR3aa: CASSPYREAEAFF

abundance: few
v_gene: TRBV20-1
d_gene: TRBD2
j_gene: TRBJ2-5
len: 15
CDR3aa: CSAGKLAGVAETQYF

abundance: once
v_gene: TRBV12-3/TRBV12-4
d_gene: .
j_gene: TRBJ2-5
len: 14
CDR3aa: CASSYRQNQETQYF

abundance: .
v_gene: TRBV10-3
d_gene: .
j_gene: TRBJ2-1
len: 14
CDR3aa: CAISEGRGMDEQFF

abundance: once
v_gene: TRBV5-1
d_gene: TRBD1
j_gene: TRBJ1-1
len: 15
CDR3aa: CASSSRDRGHTEAFF

abundance: few
v_gene: TRBV20-1
d_gene: .
j_gene: TRBJ1-1
len: 13
CDR3aa: CSESGNMNTEAFF

abundance: .
v_gene: TRBV5-1
d_gene: TRBD1
j_gene: TRBJ1-1
len: 14
CDR3aa: CASSYPQGAGEAFF

abundance: few
v_gene: TRBV24-1
d_gene: .
j_gene: TRBJ2-3
len: 16
CDR3aa: CATSDTGSVPADTQYF

abundance: .
v_gene: TRBV12-3/TRBV12-4
d_gene: .
j_gene: TRBJ2-1
len: 14
CDR3aa: CASSPPRVGNEQFF

abundance: .
v_gene: TRBV5-1
d_gene: .
j_gene: TRBJ1-4
len: 14
CDR3aa: CASSLDGRSEKLFF

abundance: .
v_gene: TRBV5-5
d_gene: .
j_gene: TRBJ2-3
len: 15
CDR3aa: CASSFSTGGPDTQYF

abundance: .
v_gene: TRBV2
d_gene: .
j_gene: TRBJ2-5
len: 13
CDR3aa: CASTQGRQETQYF

abundance: .
v_gene: TRBV12-3/TRBV12-4
d_gene: .
j_gene: TRBJ2-3
len: 13
CDR3aa: CASNDLGPDTQYF

abundance: .
v_gene: TRBV11-2
d_gene: .
j_gene: TRBJ1-2
len: 15
CDR3aa: CASSLDRAGNYGYTF

abundance: many
v_gene: TRBV28
d_gene: TRBD1
j_gene: TRBJ1-2
len: 13
CDR3aa: CASGPQGARGYTF

abundance: few
v_gene: TRBV6-5
d_gene: .
j_gene: TRBJ2-4
len: 12
CDR3aa: CASSPRGNIQYF

abundance: few
v_gene: TRBV5-1
d_gene: TRBD1
j_gene: TRBJ1-5
len: 15
CDR3aa: CASSPMGTGDQPQHF

abundance: .
v_gene: TRBV7-9
d_gene: .
j_gene: TRBJ2-1
len: 17
CDR3aa: CASSFGVGEGDYNEQFF

abundance: .
v_gene: TRBV18
d_gene: .
j_gene: TRBJ2-3
len: 16
CDR3aa: CASSPDSRYSTDTQYF

abundance: .
v_gene: TRBV5-1
d_gene: .
j_gene: TRBJ2-5
len: 13
CDR3aa: CASRELIQETQYF

abundance: .
v_gene: TRBV7-9
d_gene: .
j_gene: TRBJ1-4
len: 14
CDR3aa: CASSPLQGHEKLFF

abundance: few
v_gene: TRBV20-1
d_gene: TRBD1
j_gene: TRBJ2-3
len: 14
CDR3aa: CSARVQGVLDTQYF

abundance: few
v_gene: TRBV5-1
d_gene: .
j_gene: TRBJ1-1
len: 17
CDR3aa: CASSSGTDQILGTEAFF

abundance: few
v_gene: TRBV12-3/TRBV12-4
d_gene: .
j_gene: TRBJ2-3
len: 14
CDR3aa: CAAASGGYTDTQYF

abundance: once
v_gene: TRBV11-2
d_gene: .
j_gene: TRBJ2-3
len: 14
CDR3aa: CASSMARSTDTQYF

abundance: .
v_gene: TRBV7-3
d_gene: TRBD2
j_gene: TRBJ2-1
len: 14
CDR3aa: CASSLNSGGGRGFF

abundance: .
v_gene: TRBV5-1
d_gene: TRBD1
j_gene: TRBJ2-5
len: 16
CDR3aa: CASSRLPGQGQETQYF

abundance: .
v_gene: TRBV11-2
d_gene: .
j_gene: TRBJ2-5
len: 14
CDR3aa: CASSLPGGWETQYF

abundance: .
v_gene: TRBV11-1
d_gene: .
j_gene: TRBJ2-2
len: 17
CDR3aa: CASSPSNWAINTGELFF

abundance: few
v_gene: TRBV7-9
d_gene: TRBD2
j_gene: TRBJ2-3
len: 16
CDR3aa: CASSHASGVYADTQYF

abundance: many
v_gene: TRBV29-1
d_gene: .
j_gene: TRBJ1-2
len: 11
CDR3aa: CSVGAGAGYTF